This T cell receptor beta chain was identified in a study of CD8 T cells in Susac syndrome. CD8+ and CD4+ blood T cells underwent TCR beta sequencing. The multiple sclerosis controls, all treatment-naive patients, had relapsing-remitting disease that was stable or active. Negative isolation yielded CD4+ and CD8+ T cells, and FACS enriched TEMRA cells. V dropped 3 bases and J dropped 4; count of bases not matched to a gene: 2. The CDR3 has 14 residues. CDR1 is LGHNA and CDR2 is YSLEER in the germline V gene. Reverse transcription of 0.5 to 1 ug RNA was performed with random hexamers. Amplification of TCR beta CDR3 spanned 54 Vbeta and 13 Jbeta via immunoSEQ multiplex PCR. MiXCR was run by TCRdb on the immunoSEQ multiplex PCR reads, yielding one entry per CDR3 protein. Counted here are hundreds of thousands of distinct CDR3 sequences, 75% to 90% occurring once; the ten biggest clones make up roughly 0.2%.

This rearrangement joins TRBV4-3 to TRBJ2-7; TRBD2 matches 11 bases. This clonotype was obtained from a human donor with multiple sclerosis. Sample: CD8+ T cells from PBMCs. The DNA of the CDR3 is TGCGCCAGCAGCCATAGCGGGAGGGATTACGAGCAGTACTTC. This translates into CASSHSGRDYEQYF.